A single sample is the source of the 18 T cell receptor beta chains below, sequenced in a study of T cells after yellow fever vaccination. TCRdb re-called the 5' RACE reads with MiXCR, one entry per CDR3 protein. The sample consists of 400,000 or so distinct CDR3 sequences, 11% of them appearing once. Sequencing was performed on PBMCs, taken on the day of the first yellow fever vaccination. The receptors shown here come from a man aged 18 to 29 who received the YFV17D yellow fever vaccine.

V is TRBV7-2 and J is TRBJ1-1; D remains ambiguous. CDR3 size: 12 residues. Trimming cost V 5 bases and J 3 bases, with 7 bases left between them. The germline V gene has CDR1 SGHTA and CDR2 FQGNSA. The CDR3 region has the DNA TGTGCCAGCAGCCCCCAGCACACTGAAGCTTTCTTT. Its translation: CASSPQHTEAFF.

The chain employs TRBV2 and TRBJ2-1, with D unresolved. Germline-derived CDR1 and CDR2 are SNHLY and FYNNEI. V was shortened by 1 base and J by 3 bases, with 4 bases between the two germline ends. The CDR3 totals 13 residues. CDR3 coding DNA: TGTGCCAGCAGTGAAGGGTTCTACAATGAGCAGTTCTTC. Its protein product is CASSEGFYNEQFF.

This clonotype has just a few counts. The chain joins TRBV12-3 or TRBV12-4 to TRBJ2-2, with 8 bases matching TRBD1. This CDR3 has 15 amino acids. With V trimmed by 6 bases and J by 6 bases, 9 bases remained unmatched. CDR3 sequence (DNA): TGTGCCAGCAGATCTACAGGGGGGCGCGCCGGGGAGCTGTTTTTT. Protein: CASRSTGGRAGELFF.

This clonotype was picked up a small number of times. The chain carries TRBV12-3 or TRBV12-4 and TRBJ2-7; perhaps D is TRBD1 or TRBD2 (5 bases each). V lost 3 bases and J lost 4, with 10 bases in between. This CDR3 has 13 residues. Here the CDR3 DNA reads TGTGCCAGCAGTTTGCTGGGGGTATACGAGCAGTACTTC. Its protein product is CASSLLGVYEQYF.

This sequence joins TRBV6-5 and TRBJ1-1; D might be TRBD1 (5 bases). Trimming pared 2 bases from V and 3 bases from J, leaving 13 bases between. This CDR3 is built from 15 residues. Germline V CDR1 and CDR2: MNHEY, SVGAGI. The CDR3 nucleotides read TGTGCCAGCAGTTACGTGGGCAGGGATTACACTGAAGCTTTCTTT. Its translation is CASSYVGRDYTEAFF.

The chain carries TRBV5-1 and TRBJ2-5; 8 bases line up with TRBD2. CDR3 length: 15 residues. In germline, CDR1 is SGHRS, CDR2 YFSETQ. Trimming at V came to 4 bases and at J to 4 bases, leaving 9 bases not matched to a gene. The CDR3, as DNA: TGCGCCAGCAGCCAGGACTCCGCGGGGGGAGAGACCCAGTACTTC. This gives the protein CASSQDSAGGETQYF. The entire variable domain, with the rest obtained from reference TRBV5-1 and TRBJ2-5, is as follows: KAGVTQTPRYLIKTRGQQVTLSCSPISGHRSVSWYQQTPGQGLQFLFEYFSETQRNKGNFPGRFSGRQFSNSRSEMNVSTLELGDSALYLCASSQDSAGGETQYFGPGTRLLVL.

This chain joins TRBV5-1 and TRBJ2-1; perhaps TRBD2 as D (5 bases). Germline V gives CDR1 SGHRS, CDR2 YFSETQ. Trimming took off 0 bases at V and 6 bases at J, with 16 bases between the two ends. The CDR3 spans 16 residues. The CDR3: CASSLATGLARNEQFF. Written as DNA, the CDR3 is TGCGCCAGCAGCTTGGCCACTGGACTGGCCCGCAATGAGCAGTTCTTC.

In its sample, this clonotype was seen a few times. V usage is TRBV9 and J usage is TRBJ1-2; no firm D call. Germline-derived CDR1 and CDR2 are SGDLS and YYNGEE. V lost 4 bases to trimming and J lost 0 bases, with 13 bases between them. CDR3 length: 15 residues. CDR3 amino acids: CASSMGIGTNYGYTF. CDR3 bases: TGTGCCAGCAGCATGGGGATTGGGACTAACTATGGCTACACCTTC.

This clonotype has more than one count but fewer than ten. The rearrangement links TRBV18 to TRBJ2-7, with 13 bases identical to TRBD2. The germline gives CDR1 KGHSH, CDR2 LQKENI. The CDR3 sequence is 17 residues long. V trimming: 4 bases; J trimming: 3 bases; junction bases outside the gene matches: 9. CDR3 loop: CASSRPGLAGKGYEQYF. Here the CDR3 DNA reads TGTGCCAGCTCACGCCCGGGACTAGCGGGGAAAGGCTACGAGCAGTACTTC.

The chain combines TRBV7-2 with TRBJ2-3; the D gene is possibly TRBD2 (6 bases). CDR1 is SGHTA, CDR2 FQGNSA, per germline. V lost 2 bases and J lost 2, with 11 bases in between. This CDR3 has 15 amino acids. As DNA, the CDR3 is TGTGCCAGCAGCTTACATAGCGGAAACACAGATACGCAGTATTTT. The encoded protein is CASSLHSGNTDTQYF. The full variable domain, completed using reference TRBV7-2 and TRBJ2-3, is GAGVSQSPSNKVTEKGKDVELRCDPISGHTALYWYRQSLGQGLEFLIYFQGNSAPDKSGLPSDRFSAERTGGSVSTLTIQRTQQEDSAVYLCASSLHSGNTDTQYFGPGTRLTVL.

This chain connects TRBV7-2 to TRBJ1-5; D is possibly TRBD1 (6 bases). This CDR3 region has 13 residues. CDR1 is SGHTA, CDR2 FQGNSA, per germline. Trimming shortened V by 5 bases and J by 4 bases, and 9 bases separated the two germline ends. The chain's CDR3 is CASSGQRNQPQHF. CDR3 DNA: TGTGCCAGCAGCGGACAGCGTAATCAGCCCCAGCATTTT.

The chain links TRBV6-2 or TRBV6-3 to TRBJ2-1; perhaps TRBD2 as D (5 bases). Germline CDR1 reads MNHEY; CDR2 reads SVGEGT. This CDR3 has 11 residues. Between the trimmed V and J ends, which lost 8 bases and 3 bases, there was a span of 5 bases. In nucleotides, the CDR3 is TGTGCCAGCGCGGGCTACAATGAGCAGTTCTTC. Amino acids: CASAGYNEQFF.

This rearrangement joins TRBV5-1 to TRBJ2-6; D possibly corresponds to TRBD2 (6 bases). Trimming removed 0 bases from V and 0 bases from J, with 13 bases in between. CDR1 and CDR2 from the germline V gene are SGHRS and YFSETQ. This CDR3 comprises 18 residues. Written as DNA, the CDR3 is TGCGCCAGCAGCTTGGGTGGGAGGCCGCTCTCTGGGGCCAACGTCCTGACTTTC. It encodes CASSLGGRPLSGANVLTF. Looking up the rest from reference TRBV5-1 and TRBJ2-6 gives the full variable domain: KAGVTQTPRYLIKTRGQQVTLSCSPISGHRSVSWYQQTPGQGLQFLFEYFSETQRNKGNFPGRFSGRQFSNSRSEMNVSTLELGDSALYLCASSLGGRPLSGANVLTFGAGSRLTVL.

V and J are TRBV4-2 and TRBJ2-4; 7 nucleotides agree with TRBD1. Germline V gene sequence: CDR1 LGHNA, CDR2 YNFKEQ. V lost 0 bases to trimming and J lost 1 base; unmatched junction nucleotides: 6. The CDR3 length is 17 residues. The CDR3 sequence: CASSQEQGSFAKNIQYF. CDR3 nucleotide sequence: TGTGCCAGCAGCCAAGAACAGGGGTCCTTCGCCAAAAACATTCAGTACTTC.

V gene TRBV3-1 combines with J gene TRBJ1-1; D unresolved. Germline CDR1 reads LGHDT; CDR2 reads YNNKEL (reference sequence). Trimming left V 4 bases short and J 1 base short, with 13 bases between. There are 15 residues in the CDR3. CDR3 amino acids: CASSPLAGRNTEAFF. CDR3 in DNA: TGTGCCAGCAGCCCCCTCGCGGGGAGGAACACTGAAGCTTTCTTT.

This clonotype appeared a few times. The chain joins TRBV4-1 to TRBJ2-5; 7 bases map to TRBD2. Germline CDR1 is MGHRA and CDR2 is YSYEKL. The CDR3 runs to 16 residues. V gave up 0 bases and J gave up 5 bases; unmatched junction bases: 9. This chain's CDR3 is CASSQEWAPGGETQYF. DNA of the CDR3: TGCGCCAGCAGCCAAGAGTGGGCACCCGGGGGGGAGACCCAGTACTTC.

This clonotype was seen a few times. The CDR3 coding sequence is TGCAGTCCTCGACAGTATGATACGCAGTATTTT. Its protein product is CSPRQYDTQYF. The V and J genes are TRBV20-1 and TRBJ2-3; TRBD1 might be the D (5 bases). Trimming took off 8 bases at V and 6 bases at J, with 12 bases between the two ends. The germline CDR1 and CDR2 sequences are DFQATT and SNEGSKA (reference sequence). CDR3 length: 11 residues.

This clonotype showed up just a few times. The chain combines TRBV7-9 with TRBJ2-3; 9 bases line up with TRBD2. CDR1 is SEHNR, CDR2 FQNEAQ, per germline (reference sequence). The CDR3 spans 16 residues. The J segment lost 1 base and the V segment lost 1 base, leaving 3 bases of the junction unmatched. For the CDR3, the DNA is TGTGCCAGCAGCTTAGATCTAGCGGGGCGCACAGATACGCAGTATTTT. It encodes CASSLDLAGRTDTQYF. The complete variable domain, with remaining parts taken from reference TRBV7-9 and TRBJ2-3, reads DTGVSQNPRHKITKRGQNVTFRCDPISEHNRLYWYRQTLGQGPEFLTYFQNEAQLEKSRLLSDRFSAERPKGSFSTLEIQRTEQGDSAMYLCASSLDLAGRTDTQYFGPGTRLTVL.